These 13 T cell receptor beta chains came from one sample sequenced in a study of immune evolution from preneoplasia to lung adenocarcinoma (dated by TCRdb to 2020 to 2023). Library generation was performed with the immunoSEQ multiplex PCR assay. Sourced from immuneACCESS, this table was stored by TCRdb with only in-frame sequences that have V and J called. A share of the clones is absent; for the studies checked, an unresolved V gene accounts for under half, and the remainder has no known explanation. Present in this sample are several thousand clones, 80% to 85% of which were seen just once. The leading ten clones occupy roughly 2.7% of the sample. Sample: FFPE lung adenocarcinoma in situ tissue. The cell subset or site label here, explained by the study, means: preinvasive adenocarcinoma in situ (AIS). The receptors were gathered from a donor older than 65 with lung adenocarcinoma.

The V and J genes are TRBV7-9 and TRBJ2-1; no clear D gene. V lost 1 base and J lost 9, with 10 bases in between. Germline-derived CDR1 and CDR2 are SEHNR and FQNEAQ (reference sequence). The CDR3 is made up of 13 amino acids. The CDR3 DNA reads TGTGCCAGCAGCTTAGGATCTCTTTCTGAGCAGTTCTTC. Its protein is CASSLGSLSEQFF.

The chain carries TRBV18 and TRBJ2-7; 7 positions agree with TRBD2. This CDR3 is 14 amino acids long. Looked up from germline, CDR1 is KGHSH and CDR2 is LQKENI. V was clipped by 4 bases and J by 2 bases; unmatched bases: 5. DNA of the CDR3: TGTGCCAGCTCACTAAGGGGAGGGACCTACGAGCAGTACTTC. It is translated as CASSLRGGTYEQYF. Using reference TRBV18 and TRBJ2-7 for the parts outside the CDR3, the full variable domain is NAGVMQNPRHLVRRRGQEARLRCSPMKGHSHVYWYRQLPEEGLKFMVYLQKENIIDESGMPKERFSAEFPKEGPSILRIQQVVRGDSAAYFCASSLRGGTYEQYFGPGTRLTVT.

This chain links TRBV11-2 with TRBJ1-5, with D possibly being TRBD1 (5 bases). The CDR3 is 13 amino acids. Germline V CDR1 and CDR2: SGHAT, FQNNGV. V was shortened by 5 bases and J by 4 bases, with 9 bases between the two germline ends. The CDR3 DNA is TGTGCCAGCAGCGAAGACAGAAATCAGCCCCAGCATTTT. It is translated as CASSEDRNQPQHF. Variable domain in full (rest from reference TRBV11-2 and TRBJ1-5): EAGVAQSPRYKIIEKRQSVAFWCNPISGHATLYWYQQILGQGPKLLIQFQNNGVVDDSQLPKDRFSAERLKGVDSTLKIQPAKLEDSAVYLCASSEDRNQPQHFGDGTRLSIL.

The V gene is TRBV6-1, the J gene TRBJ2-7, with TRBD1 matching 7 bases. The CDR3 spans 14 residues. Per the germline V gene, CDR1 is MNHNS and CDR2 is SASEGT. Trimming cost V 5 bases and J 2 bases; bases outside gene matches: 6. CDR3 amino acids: CASSNRDSAYEQYF. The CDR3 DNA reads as TGTGCCAGCAGTAACCGGGACAGCGCCTACGAGCAGTACTTC.

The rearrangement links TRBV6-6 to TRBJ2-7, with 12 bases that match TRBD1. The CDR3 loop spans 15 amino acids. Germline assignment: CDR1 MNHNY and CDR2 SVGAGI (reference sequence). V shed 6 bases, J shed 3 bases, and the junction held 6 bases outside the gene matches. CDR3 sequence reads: CASRPGTGGNYEQYF. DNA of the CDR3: TGTGCCAGCAGGCCCGGGACAGGGGGCAACTACGAGCAGTACTTC.

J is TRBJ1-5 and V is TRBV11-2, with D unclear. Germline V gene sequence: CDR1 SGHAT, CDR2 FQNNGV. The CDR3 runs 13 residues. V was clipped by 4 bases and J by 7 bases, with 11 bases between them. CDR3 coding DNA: TGTGCCAGCAGCTCAGGTCCCCGCCAGCCCCAGCATTTT. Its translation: CASSSGPRQPQHF.

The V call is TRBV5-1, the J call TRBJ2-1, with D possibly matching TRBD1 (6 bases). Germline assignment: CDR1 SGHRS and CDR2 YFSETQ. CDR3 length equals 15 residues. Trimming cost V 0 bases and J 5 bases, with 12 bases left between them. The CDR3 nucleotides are TGCGCCAGCAGCTTGGGAGTGGGGACACACAATGAGCAGTTCTTC. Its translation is CASSLGVGTHNEQFF. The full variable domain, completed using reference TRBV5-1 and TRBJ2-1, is KAGVTQTPRYLIKTRGQQVTLSCSPISGHRSVSWYQQTPGQGLQFLFEYFSETQRNKGNFPGRFSGRQFSNSRSEMNVSTLELGDSALYLCASSLGVGTHNEQFFGPGTRLTVL.

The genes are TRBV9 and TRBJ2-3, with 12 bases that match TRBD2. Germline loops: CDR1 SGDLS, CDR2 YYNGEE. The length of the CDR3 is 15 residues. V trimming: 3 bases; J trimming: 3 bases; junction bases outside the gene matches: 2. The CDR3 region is CASSDTSGRTDTQYF. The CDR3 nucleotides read TGTGCCAGCAGCGACACTAGCGGGAGGACAGATACGCAGTATTTT. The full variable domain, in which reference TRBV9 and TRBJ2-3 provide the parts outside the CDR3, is DSGVTQTPKHLITATGQRVTLRCSPRSGDLSVYWYQQSLDQGLQFLIQYYNGEERAKGNILERFSAQQFPDLHSELNLSSLELGDSALYFCASSDTSGRTDTQYFGPGTRLTVL.

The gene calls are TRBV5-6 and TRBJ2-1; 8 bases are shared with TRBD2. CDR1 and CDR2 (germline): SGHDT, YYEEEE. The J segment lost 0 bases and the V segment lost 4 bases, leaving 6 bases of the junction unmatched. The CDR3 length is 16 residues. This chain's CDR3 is CASSPTSASSYNEQFF. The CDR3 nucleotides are TGTGCCAGCAGCCCGACTAGCGCAAGCTCCTACAATGAGCAGTTCTTC.

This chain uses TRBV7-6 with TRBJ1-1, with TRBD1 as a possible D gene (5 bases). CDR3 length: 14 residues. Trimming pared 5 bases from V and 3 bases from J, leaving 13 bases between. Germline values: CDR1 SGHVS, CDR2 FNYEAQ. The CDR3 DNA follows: TGTGCCAGCAGCCGAGGTGGGGGGTACACTGAAGCTTTCTTT. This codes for CASSRGGGYTEAFF.

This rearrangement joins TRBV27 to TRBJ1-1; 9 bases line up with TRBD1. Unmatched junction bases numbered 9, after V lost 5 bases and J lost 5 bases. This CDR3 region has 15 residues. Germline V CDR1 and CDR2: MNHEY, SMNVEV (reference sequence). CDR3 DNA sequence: TGTGCCAGCAGTCCCCCCGGGACAGGGTGGACTGAAGCTTTCTTT. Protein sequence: CASSPPGTGWTEAFF.

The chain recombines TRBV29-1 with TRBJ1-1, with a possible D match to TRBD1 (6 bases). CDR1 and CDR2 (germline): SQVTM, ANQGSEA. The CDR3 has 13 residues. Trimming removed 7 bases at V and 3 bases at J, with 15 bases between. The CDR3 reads CSGRQAPDTEAFF. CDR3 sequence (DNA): TGCAGCGGCCGACAGGCCCCAGACACTGAAGCTTTCTTT.

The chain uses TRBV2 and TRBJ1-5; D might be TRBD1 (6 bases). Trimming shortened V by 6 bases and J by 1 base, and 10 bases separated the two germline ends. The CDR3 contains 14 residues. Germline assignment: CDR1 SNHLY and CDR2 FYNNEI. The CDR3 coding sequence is TGTGCCAGCAGCATTGACAGGAGCAATCAGCCCCAGCATTTT. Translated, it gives CASSIDRSNQPQHF.